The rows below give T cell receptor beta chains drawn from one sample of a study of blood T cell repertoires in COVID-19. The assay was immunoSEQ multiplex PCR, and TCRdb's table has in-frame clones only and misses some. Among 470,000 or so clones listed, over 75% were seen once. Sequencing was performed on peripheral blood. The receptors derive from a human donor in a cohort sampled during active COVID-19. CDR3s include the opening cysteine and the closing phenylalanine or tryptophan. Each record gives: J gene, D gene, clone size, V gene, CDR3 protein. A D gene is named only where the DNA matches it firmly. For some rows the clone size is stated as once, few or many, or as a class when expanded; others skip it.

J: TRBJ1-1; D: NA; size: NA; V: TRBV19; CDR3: CASSRGRMNTEAFF
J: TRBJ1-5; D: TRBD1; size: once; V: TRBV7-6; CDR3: CASSSATGGNQPQHF
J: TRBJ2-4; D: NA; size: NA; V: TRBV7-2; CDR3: CASSFRSTKNIQYF
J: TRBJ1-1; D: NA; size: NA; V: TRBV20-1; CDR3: CSAKQNTEAFF
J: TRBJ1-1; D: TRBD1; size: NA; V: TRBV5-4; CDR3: CASSTGQPNTEAFF
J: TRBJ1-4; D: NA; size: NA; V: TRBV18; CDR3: CASSPGQPNEKLFF
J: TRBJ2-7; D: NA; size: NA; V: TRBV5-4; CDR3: CASSRGLISSYEQYF
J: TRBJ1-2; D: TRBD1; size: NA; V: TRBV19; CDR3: CASSPRQGDYGYTF
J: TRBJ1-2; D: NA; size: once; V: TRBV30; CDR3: CAWSTFTTALNYGYTF
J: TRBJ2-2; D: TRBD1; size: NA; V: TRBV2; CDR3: CASRDRVNTGELFF
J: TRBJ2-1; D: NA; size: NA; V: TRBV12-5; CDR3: CASGLPPGYSYNEQFF
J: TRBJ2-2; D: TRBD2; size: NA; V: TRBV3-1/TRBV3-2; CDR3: CASSRGGGTGELFF
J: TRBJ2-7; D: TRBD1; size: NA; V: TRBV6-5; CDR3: CASRFGTGFYEQYF
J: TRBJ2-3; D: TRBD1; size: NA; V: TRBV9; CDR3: CASSPEPPTRTGGTQYF
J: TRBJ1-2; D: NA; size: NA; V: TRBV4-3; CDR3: CASSQESGYGYTF
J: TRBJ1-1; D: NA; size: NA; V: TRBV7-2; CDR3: CASTQERGNTEAFF
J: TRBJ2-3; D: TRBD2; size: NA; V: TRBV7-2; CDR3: CASSLSLAGADTQYF
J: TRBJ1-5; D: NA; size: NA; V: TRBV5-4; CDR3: CASSLDGGMSNQPQHF
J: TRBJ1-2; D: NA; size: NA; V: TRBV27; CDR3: CASSPGRGDRDYGYTF
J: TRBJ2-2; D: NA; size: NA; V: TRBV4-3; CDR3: CASSQGTVNTGELFF
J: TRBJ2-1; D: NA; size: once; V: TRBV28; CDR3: CASRTRDGRGVYNEQFF
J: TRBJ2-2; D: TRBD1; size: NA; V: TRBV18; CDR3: CASSPGSGTGGPGELFF
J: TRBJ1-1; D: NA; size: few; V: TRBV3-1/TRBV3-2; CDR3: CASSQALLSGGGAFF
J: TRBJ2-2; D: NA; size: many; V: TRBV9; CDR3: CAGKASESGELFF
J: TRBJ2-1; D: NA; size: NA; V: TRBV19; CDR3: CASSIQLESYNEQFF
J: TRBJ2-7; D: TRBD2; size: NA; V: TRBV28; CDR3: CAIQGGLAGGLSYEQYF
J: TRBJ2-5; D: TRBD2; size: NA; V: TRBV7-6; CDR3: CASSPRLTSGSIQETQYF
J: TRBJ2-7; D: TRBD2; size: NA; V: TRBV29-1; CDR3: CSVIVGLAHEQYF
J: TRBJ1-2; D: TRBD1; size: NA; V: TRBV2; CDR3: CASRSTGINYGYTF
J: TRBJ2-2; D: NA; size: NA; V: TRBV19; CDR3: CASSLTSLRGTGELFF
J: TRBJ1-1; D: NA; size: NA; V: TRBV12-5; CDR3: CASATDTEAFF